The present entry profiles one T cell receptor beta chain with its context. There are many counts of this clonotype. The specificity of this receptor is unknown. The record has no base qualities; no much larger clone is one base away. Stable Graves' hyperthyroidism was defined as the absence of progression to ophthalmopathy over 18 months of follow-up. Hyperthyroidism patients were newly diagnosed, had a disease duration of under 2 months, and were aged 18 to 65 years. Patients with uncontrolled infections, other autoimmune diseases, pregnancy or lactation were excluded. Clinical symptoms, serum thyroxine and TRAb, thyroid ultrasound, and orbital computed tomography formed the basis for the diagnoses. Ficoll-Paque density gradient centrifugation was used to isolate PBMCs from around 10 ml of fresh peripheral blood. Total RNA was extracted with Trizol reagent, and quality was checked on an Agilent 2100 Bioanalyzer.

V loses 0 bases, J loses 5 bases, and the germline ends lie 8 bases apart. The CDR3 spans 13 residues, from the cysteine through the phenylalanine. Left in the record is the CDR3 DNA by itself, 39 bases read in frame from the first base. CDR1 and CDR2 were assigned from the germline V gene as MNHEY and SVGEGT. This sample is drawn from a study of T cells in Graves' hyperthyroidism and ophthalmopathy (dated by TCRdb to between 2019 and 2020). Some background on the complete study: Peripheral blood was sampled at the time of initial diagnosis, prior to any treatment. The roughly 100 discovery patients were randomly split 7:3 into training and test sets. TCR V-J signatures able to tell the groups apart were searched for in a discovery cohort of 95 to 100 patients, of whom more than 40 had Graves' ophthalmopathy and roughly 57 had stable Graves' hyperthyroidism. The study also compared thyroid tissue and blood T-cell repertoires from over 5 Graves' hyperthyroidism patients. Prospective prediction of ophthalmopathy was tested in an independent validation cohort of 18 to 20 hyperthyroidism patients and 17 patients who later progressed to ophthalmopathy. After sampling, hyperthyroidism patients received methimazole starting at 30 mg daily, and ophthalmopathy patients received high-dose intravenous methylprednisolone. The paper reports TCR Vbeta CDR3 sequencing of over 130 peripheral blood samples: approximately 41 ophthalmopathy, 70 to 85 hyperthyroidism and about 17 progressor patients.

Findings and caveats that apply to the study as a whole: A model built on a 13 V-J signature distinguished ophthalmopathy from stable hyperthyroidism, reaching around 87% sensitivity and under 84% specificity in cross-validation and 80%/75% in testing. Sample size was not statistically predetermined, and investigators were not blinded to group allocation. During validation, the model predicted progression to ophthalmopathy a median of about 6.3 months ahead of onset, with almost 71% sensitivity and less than 85% specificity. Blood samples also contained most of the expanded thyroid clonotypes (frequency above 0.001), which suggests that blood repertoires may reflect thyroid immune responses.

Amplification of TCR beta CDR3 regions was carried out from RNA transcripts. The TCR CDR3 was subjected to a first round of RT-PCR using the HTBI primer set and the Qiagen OneStep RT-PCR kit. Libraries were constructed in a second round of multiplex PCR, after which size selection and purification were carried out. Sequencing of the libraries was done on an Illumina HiSeq2000 using paired-end 100 bp reads. The paper's data handling went like this. SOAPnuke was used to process the raw data, with reads discarded if the reads contained adapters or uncalled bases, had a mean Phred below 15, or lacked an exact constant-primer or identifier match. COPE v1.2.5 was used to merge high-quality paired reads, and clonotypes were defined as unique nucleotide sequences. Clonotypes were aligned to IMGT TRBV, TRBD and TRBJ reference segments using MiTCR v1.1. The analysis included only V-J combinations with a frequency above 0.0001, which together covered 99% to 99.2% of the repertoires. The TCS score was defined as F50 (clonal expansion) divided by E x V (chaos), with BLOSUM62-based TCRdist calculated between CDR3 peptides within each V-J. Welch's t-statistics and random forest reduced fewer than 550 V-J features to about 13, which were used in a naive Bayes classifier (R e1071). TCRdb took the public reads, trimmed them with fastp at Q25, ran MiXCR for clone calling and kept in-frame beta chains. Each record represents a unique CDR3 protein, reported with the most common genes and DNA among its rows. Here the V and J calls rest on TCRdb's processing, not on the authors' analysis. Across this sample there are about 210,000 distinct CDR3 sequences, with under 20% seen only once. The top ten clones comprise around 50% of the sample.

The chain was built from TRBV6-2 or TRBV6-3 and TRBJ2-7; too little of a D gene remains to name it. The sequencing sample was made of blood. The TCR comes from a man aged 45-60 years with Graves' hyperthyroidism. In nucleotide form, the sequence is TGTGCCAGCAGTTACTCGACGGTCCACGAGCAGTACTTC. Its protein is CASSYSTVHEQYF.